Detailed here is one TCR beta chain. The data were taken from a study of blood T cell repertoires in COVID-19. Study at large: Sources were T cells, B-cell-depleted T cells, or PBMCs; the material itself was cDNA or gDNA.

As handled by the study authors: Amplified reference gene primers provided the basis for estimating nucleated cell counts. Assay used: immunoSEQ multiplex PCR; TCRdb lists only in-frame clones, some missing. The DNA was the basis for D and trimming; V, J and clone size are from that table. The sample lists tens of thousands of clones, about 83% occurring once. This CDR3 spans 15 amino acids. Germline CDR1 is LGHDT and CDR2 is YNNKEL (reference sequence). V lost 3 bases to trimming and J lost 8 bases; unmatched junction nucleotides: 8. The sequence was collected from a woman of 80 years or more with acute or convalescent COVID-19. The chain links TRBV3-1 (or the pseudogene TRBV3-2) to TRBJ2-1; 9 nucleotides match TRBD2. The sequencing input was peripheral blood. Here the CDR3 reads CASSQLAGGRDEQFF. In DNA, the CDR3 is TGTGCCAGCAGCCAGCTGGCGGGGGGGAGGGATGAGCAGTTCTTC.